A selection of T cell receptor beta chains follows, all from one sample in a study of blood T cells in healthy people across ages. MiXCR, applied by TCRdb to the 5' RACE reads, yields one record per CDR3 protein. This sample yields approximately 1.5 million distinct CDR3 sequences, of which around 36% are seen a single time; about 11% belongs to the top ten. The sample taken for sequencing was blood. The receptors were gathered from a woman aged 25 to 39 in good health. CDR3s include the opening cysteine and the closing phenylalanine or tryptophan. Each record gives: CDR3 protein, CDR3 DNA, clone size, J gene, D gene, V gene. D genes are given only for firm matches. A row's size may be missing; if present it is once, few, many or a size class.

CDR3: CASSYSKTAYGYTF
DNA: TGTGCCAGCAGTTACTCGAAGACAGCTTATGGCTACACCTTC
size: few
J: TRBJ1-2
D: NA
V: TRBV6-5

CDR3: CASEGNELRAEAFF
DNA: TGTGCCAGCGAAGGTAATGAATTAAGGGCTGAAGCTTTCTTT
size: once
J: TRBJ1-1
D: NA
V: TRBV6-2/TRBV6-3

CDR3: CASSQDVIRDGSYEQYF
DNA: TGTGCCAGCAGCCAAGATGTTATCCGGGACGGGTCCTACGAGCAGTACTTC
size: NA
J: TRBJ2-7
D: NA
V: TRBV3-1

CDR3: CSTAASGDRYNEQFF
DNA: TGCAGCACGGCGGCTAGCGGGGACCGGTACAATGAGCAGTTCTTC
size: many
J: TRBJ2-1
D: TRBD2
V: TRBV29-1

CDR3: CASSDKWANVLTF
DNA: TGTGCCAGCAGTGATAAGTGGGCCAACGTCCTGACTTTC
size: NA
J: TRBJ2-6
D: NA
V: TRBV6-1

CDR3: CASSYGQVISSRYEQYF
DNA: TGTGCCAGCAGCTACGGCCAGGTAATCTCCTCCAGATACGAGCAGTACTTC
size: NA
J: TRBJ2-7
D: NA
V: TRBV5-6

CDR3: CASSYGQGIENEQFF
DNA: TGTGCCAGCAGTTACGGGCAGGGAATAGAAAATGAGCAGTTCTTC
size: NA
J: TRBJ2-1
D: NA
V: TRBV6-5

CDR3: CASSPIRVGDTQYF
DNA: TGTGCCAGCTCACCAATTAGGGTAGGAGATACGCAGTATTTT
size: NA
J: TRBJ2-3
D: NA
V: TRBV18

CDR3: CASSLKVGFQSILHTGELFF
DNA: TGCGCCAGCAGCCTCAAAGTGGGCTTCCAGTCCATACTTCACACCGGGGAGCTGTTTTTT
size: NA
J: TRBJ2-2
D: NA
V: TRBV4-1

CDR3: CASKAGQGTNQPQHF
DNA: TGTGCCAGCAAGGCAGGACAGGGTACGAATCAGCCCCAGCATTTT
size: NA
J: TRBJ1-5
D: TRBD1
V: TRBV12-3/TRBV12-4

CDR3: CSTGQGDQKTQYF
DNA: TGCAGCACCGGACAGGGCGATCAAAAGACCCAGTACTTC
size: few
J: TRBJ2-5
D: TRBD1
V: TRBV29-1

CDR3: CASSWTSGRSYNEQFF
DNA: TGTGCCAGCAGTTGGACTAGCGGGAGGTCCTACAATGAGCAGTTCTTC
size: few
J: TRBJ2-1
D: TRBD2
V: TRBV28

CDR3: CSGAYVGNEQFF
DNA: TGCAGCGGGGCTTACGTGGGGAATGAGCAGTTCTTC
size: NA
J: TRBJ2-1
D: NA
V: TRBV29-1

CDR3: CASSQEKTGEGYNSPLHF
DNA: TGCGCCAGCAGCCAAGAGAAGACAGGGGAAGGATATAATTCACCCCTCCACTTT
size: few
J: TRBJ1-6
D: TRBD1
V: TRBV4-1

CDR3: CASATTSGKGHKQYF
DNA: TGTGCCAGCGCGACAACGAGCGGGAAGGGCCACAAGCAGTACTTC
size: NA
J: TRBJ2-7
D: TRBD2
V: TRBV2

CDR3: CASSLTSGSRFNEQFF
DNA: TGTGCCAGCAGCCTTACTAGCGGGAGTCGATTCAATGAGCAGTTCTTC
size: NA
J: TRBJ2-1
D: TRBD2
V: TRBV7-2

CDR3: CSYQGLEGYTF
DNA: TGCAGTTACCAGGGATTGGAGGGCTACACCTTC
size: few
J: TRBJ1-2
D: NA
V: TRBV20-1

CDR3: CASSRGLGDSYEQYF
DNA: TGTGCCAGCAGCCGGGGACTAGGAGACTCCTACGAGCAGTACTTC
size: NA
J: TRBJ2-7
D: TRBD2
V: TRBV6-4